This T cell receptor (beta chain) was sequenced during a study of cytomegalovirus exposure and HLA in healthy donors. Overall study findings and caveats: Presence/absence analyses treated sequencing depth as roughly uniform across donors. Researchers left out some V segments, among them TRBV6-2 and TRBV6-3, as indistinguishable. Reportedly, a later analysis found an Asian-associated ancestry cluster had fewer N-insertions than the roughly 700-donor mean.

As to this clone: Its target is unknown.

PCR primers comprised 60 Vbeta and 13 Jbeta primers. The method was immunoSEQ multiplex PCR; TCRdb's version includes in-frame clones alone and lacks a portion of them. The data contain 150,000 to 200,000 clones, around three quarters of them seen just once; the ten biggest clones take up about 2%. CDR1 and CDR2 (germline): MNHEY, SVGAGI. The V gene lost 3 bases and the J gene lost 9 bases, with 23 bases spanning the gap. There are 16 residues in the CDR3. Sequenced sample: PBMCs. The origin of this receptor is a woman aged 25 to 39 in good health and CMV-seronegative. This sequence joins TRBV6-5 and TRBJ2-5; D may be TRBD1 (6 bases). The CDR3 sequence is CASSYRSEDPPGAQYF. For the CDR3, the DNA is TGTGCCAGCAGTTATCGGTCTGAAGACCCCCCAGGGGCCCAGTACTTC.